What follows is one T cell receptor beta chain and its context. No cognate antigen has been identified for it. No base quality values were provided; no much bigger clone lies one nucleotide off. In the prospective study, participants were about 18 to 90 years old, resided in under 30 geographic areas of the United States, and were enrolled through a virtual design. To assign participants to cohorts, the prospective study relied on clinical history that participants themselves reported in a screening survey and a study questionnaire. In the prospective study, whole blood, serum and a nasopharyngeal or oropharyngeal swab were collected from each participant by mobile phlebotomists. Over an approximately 2-month period, participants in the prospective study had the option of providing additional blood draws and questionnaires. Before DNA extraction, blood samples from the prospective study were shipped at room temperature or frozen.

The immunoSEQ Assay, a bias-controlled multiplex PCR, was used to amplify TCRbeta CDR3 regions from genomic DNA. From the authors' description of their analysis: The number of nucleated cells in each sample was estimated from the amplification of reference gene primers within the assay. Sequence reads were collapsed and filtered to measure the absolute abundance of every unique TCRbeta CDR3 rearrangement. For each sample, productive Simpson clonality was calculated as the square root of Simpson's diversity index across productive rearrangements. TCRdb holds this immuneACCESS table with in-frame rearrangements only. Some clones are missing; in checked studies, unresolved V genes explain under half, and the rest has no known cause. That table is the source of V, J and clone size, and D and trimming were worked out from the DNA. The sample has roughly 250,000 clones on record, approximately 90% of them singletons. The ten most abundant clones make up roughly 6% of the sample.

This sample is part of a study of blood T cell repertoires in COVID-19 (dated by TCRdb to about 2020). General notes on the study: Samples from collaborators originated in the United States, Italy and Spain and spanned both the acute and convalescent phases of COVID-19. The material from the prospective study consisted of cDNA or gDNA derived from T cells, B-cell-depleted T cells, or PBMCs. The dataset comprised deeply sampled blood TCRbeta repertoires from subjects exposed to, actively infected with, or recovered from COVID-19. The repertoires were released in a freely available public database intended as a resource for research on the immune response to SARS-CoV-2. Samples were obtained from the ongoing ImmuneRACE study (first 160 participants) and from about 1,300 subjects provided by 6 global collaborators. Sample metadata almost always included a de-identified subject ID, COVID-19 status, age in years and sex. Where HLA class I and class II types were available, the types were taken from metadata supplied by the sample provider, not from assay-based typing. Paper-wide results and their limitations: Clinical and demographic metadata were provided uncurated, with the amount varying by source and participant.

Trimming takes 0 bases from V and 7 bases from J, and the germline ends sit 10 bases apart. CDR1 and CDR2, per the germline V gene, are SGHAT and FQNNGV. The CDR3 spans 15 residues, from the cysteine through the phenylalanine. Here the CDR3 DNA is all that survives: 45 bases in frame from base 1. Sequenced input: PBMCs or T cells enriched from blood (not recorded which). This TCR was sampled from a woman between 25 and 40 years old with acute COVID-19. This chain joins TRBV11-2 to TRBJ1-6; no confident D gene assignment can be made. The DNA is TGTGCCAGCAGCTTAGATGCCACAAGAAATTCACCCCTCCACTTT. Its protein product is CASSLDATRNSPLHF.